Listed here is a single TCR beta chain. Assay used: immunoSEQ multiplex PCR; TCRdb lists only in-frame clones, some missing. Of about 45,000 clones listed, 70% to 80% are singletons. This sample stems from a study of radiotherapy plus CTLA-4 blockade in lung cancer. The origin of this receptor is a human donor with non-small cell lung cancer who had stable disease on radiotherapy plus ipilimumab. This material consisted of peripheral blood, taken from a patient treated with radiotherapy plus ipilimumab.

The CDR3 DNA is TGTGCCAGCAGTCCCCGGTCCCTCGTCAGCCACGAGCAGTACGTC. Protein product: CASSPRSLVSHEQYV. J is TRBJ2-7 and V is TRBV6-5; D remains ambiguous. Germline V gene lookup returns CDR1 MNHEY and CDR2 SVGAGI. V was pared by 5 bases and J by 5 bases, with 19 bases between. This CDR3 region has 15 residues.